The 9 T cell receptor beta chains in this list originate from one sample, sequenced in a study of blood T cells in healthy people across ages. It was with a sample-barcoded 5' primer and a J-beta primer mix that a second PCR of about 7 to 12 cycles was run. A single record per CDR3 protein comes from TCRdb applying MiXCR to the 5' RACE reads. The data contain hundreds of thousands of distinct CDR3 sequences, around a fifth of them singletons. The sample taken for sequencing was blood. These receptors all stem from a man aged 70-80 years in good health.

The genes are TRBV2 and TRBJ2-3; 13 bases line up with TRBD2. The CDR3 runs to 16 residues. Germline V gene sequence: CDR1 SNHLY, CDR2 FYNNEI. Trimming at V came to 2 bases and at J to 6 bases, leaving 5 bases not matched to a gene. The DNA of the CDR3 is TGTGCCAGCAGTGAACAAGGACTAGCGGGAGTTGATACGCAGTATTTT. Translation gives CASSEQGLAGVDTQYF.

In its sample, this clonotype was seen many times. V usage is TRBV20-1 and J usage is TRBJ2-5; D not resolved. The CDR3 has 12 residues. The germline CDR1 and CDR2 sequences are DFQATT and SNEGSKA (reference sequence). The V and J ends lost 2 bases and 3 bases respectively, with 7 bases between them. CDR3 DNA sequence: TGCAGTGCTAGATCGTCAGAAGAGACCCAGTACTTC. It encodes CSARSSEETQYF.

The chain joins TRBV28 to TRBJ2-4; D is possibly TRBD1 (6 bases). Germline CDR1 MDHEN, CDR2 SYDVKM. CDR3 size: 13 residues. The V gene lost 7 bases and the J gene lost 4 bases, with 11 bases spanning the gap. The CDR3: CASKLRGKNIQYF. DNA for the CDR3: TGTGCCAGCAAACTGAGGGGGAAAAACATTCAGTACTTC.

The chain joins TRBV28 to TRBJ2-5; unclear D gene. The CDR3 has 12 amino acids. Germline-derived CDR1 and CDR2 are MDHEN and SYDVKM. V was trimmed by 7 bases and J by 4 bases, leaving 10 bases between them. This CDR3 is CASTVLGETQYF. In DNA form, the CDR3 reads TGTGCCAGCACCGTACTGGGAGAGACCCAGTACTTC. Variable domain in full (rest from reference TRBV28 and TRBJ2-5): DVKVTQSSRYLVKRTGEKVFLECVQDMDHENMFWYRQDPGLGLRLIYFSYDVKMKEKGDIPEGYSVSREKKERFSLILESASTNQTSMYLCASTVLGETQYFGPGTRLLVL.

The rearrangement links TRBV20-1 to TRBJ2-1; D is possibly TRBD1 or TRBD2 (5 bases each). CDR1 is DFQATT, CDR2 SNEGSKA, per germline (reference sequence). Trimming took off 6 bases at V and 0 bases at J, with 12 bases between the two ends. The CDR3 is 14 amino acids. The CDR3 bases are TGCAGTGCCACGGGACCCAACTCCTACAATGAGCAGTTCTTC. Protein: CSATGPNSYNEQFF.

In this sample, this clonotype turned up many times. The chain employs TRBV5-1 and TRBJ2-3; D gene uncertain. The germline V and J ends were trimmed by 4 bases and 2 bases, with 5 bases remaining between them. Germline V gene data show CDR1 as SGHRS and CDR2 as YFSETQ. The CDR3 contains 12 residues. The CDR3 bases are TGCGCCAGCAGCATAAACACAGATACGCAGTATTTT. Translated: CASSINTDTQYF.

This clonotype has ten or more counts. The rearrangement links TRBV12-3 or TRBV12-4 to TRBJ1-1, with D possibly matching TRBD1 (5 bases). The CDR3 totals 14 residues. V was trimmed by 3 bases and J by 6 bases, leaving 14 bases between them. CDR3 DNA sequence: TGTGCCAGCAGTTTCGGGGCAGGGAGGGCTGAAGCTTTCTTT. Translation: CASSFGAGRAEAFF.

Concerning this clonotype: At one end, the junction sequence differs from germline, possibly due to a read error. The V gene is TRBV7-8, the J gene TRBJ1-5; tentative D call: TRBD1 (6 bases). CDR3 length: 13 residues. Germline assignment: CDR1 SGHVS and CDR2 FQNEAQ. The CDR3 region is CASSLAGDQPQHF. Here the CDR3 DNA reads TGTGCCAGCAGTTTAGCAGGGGACCAGCCCCAGCATTTT.

This clonotype was observed at least ten times. The chain recombines TRBV20-1 with TRBJ2-7, with 10 bases that match TRBD2. Germline CDR1 is DFQATT and CDR2 is SNEGSKA (reference sequence). The CDR3 is 14 amino acids. Unmatched junction bases numbered 9, after V lost 6 bases and J lost 4 bases. CDR3 bases: TGCAGTGCGGCCTCTAGCGGGAGTGCGTACGAGCAGTACTTC. This codes for CSAASSGSAYEQYF.